Listed below are T cell receptor beta chains from one sample, sequenced in a study of Graves' ophthalmopathy and Graves' hyperthyroidism. One entry per CDR3 protein results from TCRdb running MiXCR on the multiplex PCR reads. The sample includes roughly 380,000 distinct CDR3 sequences, 15% to 17% of them seen just once. Source material: peripheral blood. Receptor source: a woman aged 18-29 years with stable Graves' hyperthyroidism. Each CDR3 is given with its conserved first and last residue. Fields, in order: CDR3 DNA, CDR3 protein, CDR3 length, V gene, J gene, clone size, D gene. The D gene is left open where the match is weak. Part of the rows lack a size; the others show once, few, many or a class for expanded clones.

DNA: TGTGCCAGCAGCTTCGCCCCAGGGGATAACTATGGCTACACCTTC
CDR3: CASSFAPGDNYGYTF
length: 15
V: TRBV7-9
J: TRBJ1-2
size: many
D: NA

DNA: TGTGCCAGCAGCCAAGGGGGATGGTATAATTCACCCCTCCACTTT
CDR3: CASSQGGWYNSPLHF
length: 15
V: TRBV14
J: TRBJ1-6
size: few
D: NA

DNA: TGTGCCACCAGTGATACGGGACAGGAGCTCTACGAGCAGTACTTC
CDR3: CATSDTGQELYEQYF
length: 15
V: TRBV24-1
J: TRBJ2-7
size: many
D: TRBD1

DNA: TGTGCCAGCAGCTTCTACAGTTCCCCCTATGGCTACACCTTC
CDR3: CASSFYSSPYGYTF
length: 14
V: TRBV7-2
J: TRBJ1-2
size: many
D: NA

DNA: TGTGCCAGCAGTTTGAGAGGGGATATGGATGGCTACACCTTC
CDR3: CASSLRGDMDGYTF
length: 14
V: TRBV12-3/TRBV12-4
J: TRBJ1-2
size: many
D: NA

DNA: TGTGCCACCGGGACAGGGGCCAATCAGCCCCAGCATTTT
CDR3: CATGTGANQPQHF
length: 13
V: TRBV10-3
J: TRBJ1-5
size: many
D: TRBD1

DNA: TGTGCCAGTAGTGCCGGGACAGCCCTATATGGCTACACCTTC
CDR3: CASSAGTALYGYTF
length: 14
V: TRBV19
J: TRBJ1-2
size: many
D: TRBD1

DNA: TGTGCCAGCAGCTTAACCGACGGGGCCGGGGGCCAAGAGACCCAGTACTTC
CDR3: CASSLTDGAGGQETQYF
length: 17
V: TRBV11-2
J: TRBJ2-5
size: many
D: NA

DNA: TGCAGTGCTATTGAAATAGCGGGGGCCAGAGTGGAGACCCAGTACTTC
CDR3: CSAIEIAGARVETQYF
length: 16
V: TRBV20-1
J: TRBJ2-5
size: NA
D: TRBD2

DNA: TGCAGTGCTAGGGCTGACAGGGGGGAGACCCAGTACTTC
CDR3: CSARADRGETQYF
length: 13
V: TRBV20-1
J: TRBJ2-5
size: NA
D: TRBD1

DNA: TGTGCCAGCAGCCCCAGGGGGCTGCCTGAAGCTTTCTTT
CDR3: CASSPRGLPEAFF
length: 13
V: TRBV7-3
J: TRBJ1-1
size: many
D: TRBD1